Listed here are 21 T cell receptor beta chains from one sample, sequenced in a study of cytomegalovirus exposure and HLA in healthy donors. PCR used 60 Vbeta primers and 13 Jbeta primers. The assay was immunoSEQ multiplex PCR, and TCRdb's table has in-frame clones only and misses some. The sample includes about 170,000 clones, around 80% of them seen just once. Material: PBMCs. The source of these receptors is a male donor in good health and CMV-seronegative.

The genes are TRBV4-1 and TRBJ1-1; D is unclear. Germline V gene data show CDR1 as MGHRA and CDR2 as YSYEKL. This CDR3 region has 17 residues. Deletions cut 4 bases from V and 1 base from J, with 19 bases between. CDR3 loop: CASSPRPTTLGNTEAFF. CDR3 DNA sequence: TGCGCCAGCAGCCCGAGGCCAACCACCCTTGGGAACACTGAAGCTTTCTTT.

The J gene is TRBJ2-7, the V gene TRBV30, with a weak D call TRBD1 (7 bases). Trimming cost V 2 bases and J 5 bases, with 10 bases left between them. CDR1 and CDR2 from the germline V gene are GTSNPN and SVGIG (reference sequence). The CDR3 has 12 amino acids. CDR3 protein: CAWSQGGHEQYF. The CDR3 nucleotides read TGTGCCTGGAGTCAGGGGGGCCACGAGCAGTACTTC.

The V and J genes are TRBV7-6 and TRBJ1-5; no firm D call. The CDR3 sequence is 14 residues long. CDR1 SGHVS and CDR2 FNYEAQ come from the germline V gene. Deletions cut 5 bases from V and 3 bases from J, with 11 bases between. CDR3: CASSAGPVNQPQHF. The CDR3 DNA reads as TGTGCCAGCAGCGCGGGTCCGGTCAATCAGCCCCAGCATTTT.

The rearrangement joins TRBV12-5 to TRBJ1-6, with 7 bases matching TRBD1. The CDR3 covers 21 residues. Germline-derived CDR1 and CDR2 are LGHNT and FRNRAP. V was pared by 0 bases and J by 0 bases, with 14 bases of the junction left unmatched. CDR3 bases: TGTGCTAGTGGTTTGGTACTTCTCGGGGCAGGGGGGAGCTCCTATAATTCACCCCTCCACTTT. This gives the protein CASGLVLLGAGGSSYNSPLHF.

As regards this clone: Relative to the germline gene, one junction end is altered; a read error may explain this. The chain joins TRBV5-1 to TRBJ2-6; 8 bases line up with TRBD1. The CDR3 is 16 amino acids. CDR1 SGHRS and CDR2 YFSETQ come from the germline V gene. The CDR3 nucleotides read TGCGCCAGCAGCGAAGCGACAGGGGTCGGGGCCAACGGCCTGACTTTC. Amino acid sequence: CASSEATGVGANGLTF.

CDR3 sequence reads: CASSLKRGGERYNQPQHF. The DNA of the CDR3 is TGTGCCAGCAGCTTAAAACGAGGGGGCGAGAGGTACAATCAGCCCCAGCATTTT. The genes are TRBV7-7 and TRBJ1-5, with TRBD1 matching 7 bases. The CDR3 totals 18 residues. V was pared by 2 bases and J by 3 bases, with 13 bases of the junction left unmatched. Germline CDR1 SSHAT, CDR2 FNYEAQ (reference sequence). Variable domain in full (rest from reference TRBV7-7 and TRBJ1-5): GAGVSQSPRYKVTKRGQDVTLRCDPISSHATLYWYQQALGQGPEFLTYFNYEAQPDKSGLPSDRFSAERPEGSISTLTIQRTEQRDSAMYRCASSLKRGGERYNQPQHFGDGTRLSIL.

This clone has only a few counts. One end of the junction fails to match germline, which may point to a read error. The chain links TRBV6-1 to TRBJ1-5; D might be TRBD1 (5 bases). Germline CDR1 reads MNHNS; CDR2 reads SASEGT. CDR3 length: 16 amino acids. Written as DNA, the CDR3 is TGTGCCAGCACTGAAGGGGCCGGTTTCGCGGGTCAGCCCCAGCATTTT. Protein sequence: CASTEGAGFAGQPQHF.

The chain recombines TRBV2 with TRBJ1-2; 10 nucleotides line up with TRBD1. V was clipped by 6 bases and J by 6 bases; unmatched bases: 4. From germline, CDR1 is SNHLY and CDR2 FYNNEI. This CDR3 has 13 residues. In nucleotides, the CDR3 is TGTGCCAGCAGGGACAGGGGGAAAGATGGCTACACCTTC. Protein product: CASRDRGKDGYTF.

The rearrangement links TRBV10-3 to TRBJ2-7; 7 bases agree with TRBD1. This CDR3 comprises 15 residues. CDR1 ENHRY and CDR2 SYGVKD come from the germline V gene. The J segment lost 2 bases and the V segment lost 2 bases, leaving 6 bases of the junction unmatched. CDR3 nucleotides: TGTGCCATCAGTGAGGGAGGACAGGCCGCCTACGAGCAGTACTTC. Translation: CAISEGGQAAYEQYF.

The chain employs TRBV11-2 and TRBJ2-2; maybe TRBD2 (5 bases). The V and J ends lost 5 bases and 8 bases respectively, with 18 bases between them. The CDR3 is 15 amino acids. Germline V gene lookup returns CDR1 SGHAT and CDR2 FQNNGV. The DNA of the CDR3 is TGTGCCAGCAGCCTCCTTGGCGGGCCCTCGGGGGAGCTGTTTTTT. Translating it yields CASSLLGGPSGELFF.

This clone was seen just once. The V call is TRBV9, the J call TRBJ1-2; no firm D call. CDR3 length: 15 amino acids. Germline-derived CDR1 and CDR2 are SGDLS and YYNGEE. V was clipped by 0 bases and J by 3 bases, with 12 bases between them. The CDR3 DNA sequence: TGTGCCAGCAGCGTAGGTATAGAAACTCACTATGGCTACACCTTC. Translating gives CASSVGIETHYGYTF.

The table lists this clone with a few counts. In nucleotides, the CDR3 is TGCGCCAGCAGCTTGGAGGGGGGGGGCTACGAGCAGTACTTC. Encoded protein: CASSLEGGGYEQYF. The chain is built from TRBV5-1 and TRBJ2-7, with D perhaps TRBD2 (7 bases). V was pared by 0 bases and J by 3 bases, with 10 bases between. CDR3 length equals 14 residues. Per the germline V gene, CDR1 is SGHRS and CDR2 is YFSETQ.

The chain is built from TRBV19 and TRBJ2-7; D perhaps matches TRBD2 (6 bases). The V end was cut by 4 bases, the J end by 3 bases, with 10 bases between. Germline V gives CDR1 LNHDA, CDR2 SQIVND (reference sequence). The CDR3 loop spans 13 amino acids. In DNA form, the CDR3 reads TGTGCCAGTAGTAAGGGGACTGACTACGAGCAGTACTTC. Translating gives CASSKGTDYEQYF.

The chain's CDR3 is CATSRVGARTEAFF. In DNA form, the CDR3 reads TGTGCCACCAGCAGAGTGGGGGCGCGTACTGAAGCTTTCTTT. The chain recombines TRBV15 with TRBJ1-1; weak D call: TRBD1 (6 bases). The CDR3 contains 14 residues. Germline V gene lookup returns CDR1 LNHNV and CDR2 YYDKDF (reference sequence). Trimming pared 1 base from V and 5 bases from J, leaving 11 bases between.

The chain joins TRBV7-9 to TRBJ2-2, with D possibly TRBD1 on 5 matching bases. Germline values: CDR1 SEHNR, CDR2 FQNEAQ (reference sequence). This CDR3 has 15 residues. Trimming pared 5 bases from V and 7 bases from J, leaving 17 bases between. CDR3 sequence (DNA): TGTGCCAGCAGCCCCGACAGAAGAGTTGGCGGGGAGCTGTTTTTT. This translates into CASSPDRRVGGELFF.

This sequence joins TRBV4-1 and TRBJ2-4; unclear D gene. V shed 1 base and J shed 7 bases, with 11 bases lying between them. The length of the CDR3 is 14 residues. The V gene's germline CDR1 is MGHRA and CDR2 YSYEKL. Written as DNA, the CDR3 is TGCGCCAGCAGCCAAGTCGTAAGCGTCAACATTCAGTACTTC. Amino acid sequence: CASSQVVSVNIQYF.

This chain joins TRBV19 and TRBJ1-2; TRBD1 aligns across 7 bases. Trimming cost V 5 bases and J 3 bases; bases outside gene matches: 6. CDR3 length equals 14 residues. Germline V CDR1 and CDR2: LNHDA, SQIVND (reference sequence). This chain's CDR3 is CASSRAGTDYGYTF. The CDR3 DNA reads as TGTGCCAGTAGTCGAGCCGGGACAGACTATGGCTACACCTTC.

The rearrangement links TRBV7-2 to TRBJ2-5, with D perhaps matching TRBD1 (6 bases). Trimming stripped 5 bases from V and 1 base from J, with 14 bases between. Per germline, CDR1 SGHTA and CDR2 FQGNSA. The CDR3 runs 15 residues. CDR3 in amino acids: CASSLQTGTQETQYF. CDR3 sequence (DNA): TGTGCCAGCAGCCTGCAGACAGGCACCCAAGAGACCCAGTACTTC. The entire variable domain, with the rest obtained from reference TRBV7-2 and TRBJ2-5, is as follows: GAGVSQSPSNKVTEKGKDVELRCDPISGHTALYWYRQSLGQGLEFLIYFQGNSAPDKSGLPSDRFSAERTGGSVSTLTIQRTQQEDSAVYLCASSLQTGTQETQYFGPGTRLLVL.

The rearrangement uses TRBV30 and TRBJ2-7, with 9 positions matching TRBD1. This CDR3 spans 11 amino acids. Looked up from germline, CDR1 is GTSNPN and CDR2 is SVGIG (reference sequence). The V gene end was trimmed by 8 bases and the J gene end by 4 bases; junction bases not matched to a gene: 3. The CDR3 loop reads CALGTGYEQYF. For the CDR3, the DNA is TGTGCCCTCGGGACAGGGTACGAGCAGTACTTC.

V is TRBV7-8 and J is TRBJ2-1; 11 bases map to TRBD2. Germline lookup yields CDR1 SGHVS and CDR2 FQNEAQ. The CDR3 runs to 18 residues. V lost 0 bases, J lost 2 bases, and 6 bases stayed unmatched. The CDR3 DNA follows: TGTGCCAGCAGCTTAGCGGCTAGCGGGGGGACTCCCTACAATGAGCAGTTCTTC. Translation: CASSLAASGGTPYNEQFF.

In its sample, this clone was seen a few times. The junction and the germline gene differ at one end; a read error may be behind it. The V call is TRBV7-9, the J call TRBJ1-2; 7 bases agree with TRBD1. Germline CDR1 SEHNR, CDR2 FQNEAQ (reference sequence). The CDR3 sequence is 17 residues long. The CDR3, as DNA: TGTTCCAGCAGCGGGCCGGGACAGCCGTTCCGGGACTATGGCTACACCTTC. This sequence encodes CSSSGPGQPFRDYGYTF.